These 17 T cell receptor beta chains share one sample of origin, sequenced in a study of CD8 T cells in ankylosing spondylitis. TCRdb processed the 5' RACE reads anew with MiXCR; each CDR3 protein has one entry. This table holds about 240,000 distinct CDR3 sequences, approximately 9% found once. Sequencing was performed on blood, either unsorted or a sorted T cell fraction (not recorded which). Source of these receptors: a male donor with ankylosing spondylitis or in good health (not recorded which).

This clonotype was observed at least ten times. This chain links TRBV12-3 or TRBV12-4 with TRBJ2-3; D might be TRBD2 (7 bases). The germline V and J ends were trimmed by 6 bases and 7 bases, with 23 bases remaining between them. This CDR3 has 16 residues. The CDR3 loop reads CASSPGGGGQRNTQYF. CDR3 nucleotides: TGTGCCAGCAGCCCCGGTGGGGGGGGGCAGCGGAATACGCAGTATTTT.

This clonotype was found a few times. CDR3 loop: CASSLGRGNSPLHF. The CDR3 DNA reads as TGTGCCAGCAGCTTAGGCAGGGGAAATTCACCCCTCCACTTT. This chain connects TRBV7-2 to TRBJ1-6; maybe TRBD1 (6 bases). This CDR3 is built from 14 residues. CDR1 SGHTA and CDR2 FQGNSA come from the germline V gene. V lost 1 base and J lost 7, with 8 bases in between.

In its sample, this clonotype was seen a few times. The chain employs TRBV20-1 and TRBJ2-3; 8 bases line up with TRBD2. The length of the CDR3 is 17 residues. The V gene's germline CDR1 is DFQATT and CDR2 SNEGSKA (reference sequence). V was clipped by 4 bases and J by 0 bases; unmatched bases: 12. This CDR3 is CSATGTSSRASTDTQYF. The CDR3 coding sequence is TGCAGTGCTACCGGGACTAGTAGCAGGGCTAGCACAGATACGCAGTATTTT.

This clonotype has more than one count but fewer than ten. The genes are TRBV6-1 and TRBJ2-2; D is perhaps TRBD2 (5 bases). The CDR3 contains 14 residues. In germline, CDR1 is MNHNS, CDR2 SASEGT. V was cut by 4 bases and J by 6 bases, with 12 bases left in between. The CDR3 DNA reads TGTGCCAGCAGTGCAGGCTCCGGGGCCGGGGAGCTGTTTTTT. Translation gives CASSAGSGAGELFF.

This clonotype has at least ten counts. This CDR3 reads CASSSRTSGSSYNEQFF. In DNA form, the CDR3 reads TGTGCCAGCAGTTCCAGGACTAGCGGGAGCTCCTACAATGAGCAGTTCTTC. The gene calls are TRBV12-3 or TRBV12-4 and TRBJ2-1, with 13 bases lining up with TRBD2. J gave up 0 bases and V 4 bases, and 3 bases lay outside the gene matches. This CDR3 has 17 residues.

This clonotype has just a few counts. The chain uses TRBV12-3 or TRBV12-4 and TRBJ2-5; possibly TRBD1 for D (5 bases). The CDR3 covers 14 residues. Trimming removed 5 bases from V and 6 bases from J, with 16 bases in between. The CDR3 region is CASSPTSQGKTQYF. In DNA, the CDR3 is TGTGCCAGCAGTCCCACCTCCCAGGGAAAGACCCAGTACTTC.

The chain uses TRBV6-1 and TRBJ2-1; 11 bases are a match to TRBD2. Per germline, CDR1 MNHNS and CDR2 SASEGT. CDR3 length: 15 residues. The ends lost 6 bases at V and 4 bases at J; junction bases unmatched: 5. The CDR3 DNA is TGTGCCAGCAGCATAGCGGGAGGGGGTTACAATGAGCAGTTCTTC. It is translated as CASSIAGGGYNEQFF.

A few counts support this clonotype. The chain recombines TRBV20-1 with TRBJ2-3; 12 bases agree with TRBD2. The CDR3 loop spans 14 amino acids. CDR1 is DFQATT and CDR2 is SNEGSKA in the germline V gene (reference sequence). The V segment lost 6 bases and the J segment 4 bases; nucleotides outside the gene matches: 5. CDR3 sequence (DNA): TGCAGTGCCGGGACTAGCGGGCCCTCAGATACGCAGTATTTT. It translates to CSAGTSGPSDTQYF.

This chain links TRBV4-3 with TRBJ1-2, with D hard to call. The CDR3 runs 14 residues. The V end lost 0 bases, the J end lost 4 bases, and 9 bases lay between the germline ends. Germline V CDR1 and CDR2: LGHNA, YSLEER. DNA for the CDR3: TGCGCCAGCAGCCAAGATCACGAGAGCTATGGCTACACCTTC. Protein sequence: CASSQDHESYGYTF.

In this sample, this clonotype turned up many times. The chain combines TRBV5-1 with TRBJ2-7, with TRBD1 matching over 8 bases. The CDR3 is 14 residues long. J lost 4 bases, V lost 3 bases, and 6 bases had no gene match. CDR1 and CDR2 (germline): SGHRS, YFSETQ. The CDR3 region is CASSSGTGDYEQYF. The DNA for the CDR3 is TGCGCCAGCAGCTCCGGGACAGGTGATTACGAGCAGTACTTC.

V is TRBV7-2 and J is TRBJ1-4; TRBD1 matches 7 bases. The germline CDR1 and CDR2 sequences are SGHTA and FQGNSA. V lost 6 bases, J lost 3 bases, and 7 bases stayed unmatched. This CDR3 is 15 amino acids long. The CDR3 DNA sequence: TGTGCCAGCAGACCCACCGGGACAGCTAATGAAAAACTGTTTTTT. This sequence encodes CASRPTGTANEKLFF.

This clonotype has at least ten counts. This rearrangement joins TRBV7-9 to TRBJ1-3; 10 nucleotides agree with TRBD1. The J segment lost 4 bases and the V segment lost 3 bases, leaving 12 bases of the junction unmatched. The germline V gene has CDR1 SEHNR and CDR2 FQNEAQ (reference sequence). The CDR3 consists of 18 residues. CDR3 nucleotides: TGTGCCAGCAGCTTGGGGACAGGGGCGTCCTCGGGAGGAAACACCATATATTTT. It yields the protein CASSLGTGASSGGNTIYF. The full variable domain, rest sourced from reference TRBV7-9 and TRBJ1-3, is DTGVSQNPRHKITKRGQNVTFRCDPISEHNRLYWYRQTLGQGPEFLTYFQNEAQLEKSRLLSDRFSAERPKGSFSTLEIQRTEQGDSAMYLCASSLGTGASSGGNTIYFGEGSWLTVV.

This clonotype was recorded at least ten times. The rearrangement uses TRBV20-1 and TRBJ2-4, with D unresolved. Looked up from germline, CDR1 is DFQATT and CDR2 is SNEGSKA (reference sequence). The V gene lost 8 bases and the J gene lost 4 bases, with 18 bases spanning the gap. The CDR3 runs 14 residues. The DNA of the CDR3 is TGCAGTCCCCAGCCCCCGGGCGGTAAAAACATTCAGTACTTC. Amino acids: CSPQPPGGKNIQYF.

This clonotype was found many times. This sequence joins TRBV29-1 and TRBJ1-1, with TRBD1 identical over 8 bases. The CDR3 sequence is 14 residues long. Trimming cost V 6 bases and J 0 bases; bases outside gene matches: 6. Germline values: CDR1 SQVTM, CDR2 ANQGSEA. CDR3 bases: TGCAGCGTGACCCCCAGGGGGCTGAACACTGAAGCTTTCTTT. Its protein product is CSVTPRGLNTEAFF. The full variable domain, rest sourced from reference TRBV29-1 and TRBJ1-1, is SAVISQKPSRDICQRGTSLTIQCQVDSQVTMMFWYRQQPGQSLTLIATANQGSEATYESGFVIDKFPISRPNLTFSTLTVSNMSPEDSSIYLCSVTPRGLNTEAFFGQGTRLTVV.

In this sample, this clonotype turned up many times. The rearrangement joins TRBV20-1 to TRBJ2-1; no clear D. The CDR3 length is 10 residues. V was trimmed by 5 bases and J by 8 bases, leaving 7 bases between them. Germline V lookup: CDR1 DFQATT, CDR2 SNEGSKA (reference sequence). CDR3 sequence: CSAAKYEQFF. DNA for the CDR3: TGCAGTGCTGCCAAATATGAGCAGTTCTTC.

Notes on this clonotype: This could be a read error, since a much larger clone is one nucleotide away. The gene calls are TRBV20-1 and TRBJ2-7; 9 nucleotides align to TRBD2. The CDR3 is 14 amino acids. V was clipped by 3 bases and J by 6 bases; unmatched bases: 9. Germline values: CDR1 DFQATT, CDR2 SNEGSKA (reference sequence). The CDR3, as DNA: TGCAGTGCTAGTGATAGCGGGAGTCCCTCCGAGCAGTACTTC. It is translated as CSASDSGSPSEQYF.

There are many counts of this clonotype. This chain uses TRBV12-3 or TRBV12-4 with TRBJ2-3, with 10 bases identical to TRBD2. Unmatched junction bases numbered 8, after V lost 3 bases and J lost 5 bases. The CDR3 consists of 16 residues. The CDR3 region is CASSFPSGGLGDTQYF. In DNA form, the CDR3 reads TGTGCCAGCAGTTTCCCTAGCGGGGGCTTGGGAGATACGCAGTATTTT.